This T cell receptor beta chain was observed in a study of OX40 agonist ivuxolimab in advanced cancers. Study-level points and caveats: Among expanded peripheral T cells, antigen specificity went undetermined.

The germline V gene has CDR1 SGHNT and CDR2 YENEEA. CDR3 length: 14 amino acids. Trimming at V came to 4 bases and at J to 7 bases, leaving 1 base not matched to a gene. Measured with immunoSEQ multiplex PCR; TCRdb has only the in-frame clones, and not every one. This sample has 80,000 to 130,000 clones, with 75% to 95% found just once. A note on this clone: Its antigen is as yet unknown.

Sequenced here: CD4+ or CD8+ T cells sorted from blood, sampled in a trial of the OX40 agonist ivuxolimab. The rearrangement links TRBV11-3 to TRBJ2-1; TRBD2 agrees at 13 bases. The receptor was derived from an adult with an advanced solid tumor such as melanoma, head and neck, liver or kidney cancer. The CDR3: CASSWTSGSNEQFF. The CDR3 DNA reads TGTGCCAGCAGCTGGACTAGCGGGAGTAATGAGCAGTTCTTC.